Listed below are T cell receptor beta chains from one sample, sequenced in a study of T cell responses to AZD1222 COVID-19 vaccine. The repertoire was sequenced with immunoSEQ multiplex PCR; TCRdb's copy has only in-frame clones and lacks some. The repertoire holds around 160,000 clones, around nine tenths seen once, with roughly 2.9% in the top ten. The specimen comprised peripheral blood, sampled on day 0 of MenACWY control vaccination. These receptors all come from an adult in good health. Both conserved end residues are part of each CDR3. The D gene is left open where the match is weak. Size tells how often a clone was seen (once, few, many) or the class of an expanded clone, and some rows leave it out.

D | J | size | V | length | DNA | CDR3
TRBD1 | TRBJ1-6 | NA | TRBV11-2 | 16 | TGTGCCAGCAGCCCTCCCGGGACAGGGGGAAATTCACCCCTCCACTTT | CASSPPGTGGNSPLHF
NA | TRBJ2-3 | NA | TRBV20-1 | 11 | TGCAGTGCTAGAGGGGTAGATACGCAGTATTTT | CSARGVDTQYF
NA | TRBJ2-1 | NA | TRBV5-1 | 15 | TGCGCCAGCAGCTCGGGTCAAGGTGGGGGAAATGAGCAGTTCTTC | CASSSGQGGGNEQFF
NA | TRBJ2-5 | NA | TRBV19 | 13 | TGTGCCAGTAGGATCAGGGGTCAAGAGACCCAGTACTTC | CASRIRGQETQYF
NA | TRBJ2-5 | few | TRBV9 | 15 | TGTGCCAGCAGCATCTACGGGACCCCGCAAGAGACCCAGTACTTC | CASSIYGTPQETQYF
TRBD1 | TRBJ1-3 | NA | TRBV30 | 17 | TGTGCCTGGAGTGCAACCGGGACAGGACTCTCTGGAAACACCATATATTTT | CAWSATGTGLSGNTIYF
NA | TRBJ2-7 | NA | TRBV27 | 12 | TGTGCCAGCAGGGAGGGGGCCCACGAGCAGTACTTC | CASREGAHEQYF
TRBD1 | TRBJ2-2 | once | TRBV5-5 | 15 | TGTGCCAGCAGCTCGGGACAGGCCGCCATCGGGGAGCTGTTTTTT | CASSSGQAAIGELFF
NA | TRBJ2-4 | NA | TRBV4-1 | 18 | TGCGCCAGCAGCCAAACAACTCCCCGGGGGATGGCCAAAAACATTCAGTACTTC | CASSQTTPRGMAKNIQYF
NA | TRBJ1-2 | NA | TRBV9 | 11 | TGTGCCAGCAGCGGAGGCTATGGCTACACCTTC | CASSGGYGYTF
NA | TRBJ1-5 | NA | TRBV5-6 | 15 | TGTGCCAGCAGCCCGGGGCGCCGGAGCAATCAGCCCCAGCATTTT | CASSPGRRSNQPQHF
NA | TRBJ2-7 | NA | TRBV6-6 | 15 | TGTGCCAGCAGTTATTCTTCAGGGGCGGACTACGAGCAGTACTTC | CASSYSSGADYEQYF
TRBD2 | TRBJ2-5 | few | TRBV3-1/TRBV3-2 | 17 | TGTGCCAGCAGCTACGGGCCTCGACTAGCGGGGAAAGAGACCCAGTACTTC | CASSYGPRLAGKETQYF
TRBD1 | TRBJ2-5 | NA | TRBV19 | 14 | TGTGCCAGTAGTTCCCGACAGGGCTGGGAGACCCAGTACTTC | CASSSRQGWETQYF
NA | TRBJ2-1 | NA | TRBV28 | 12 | TGTGCCAGCAGTTTTACACCCAATGAGCAGTTCTTC | CASSFTPNEQFF
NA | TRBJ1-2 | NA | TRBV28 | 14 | TGTGCCAGCAGTACCCCAGGGGCTCAAGGTGGCTACACCTTC | CASSTPGAQGGYTF
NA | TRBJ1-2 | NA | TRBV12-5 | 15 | TGTGCTAGTGGTTTGCTCTTGTGGGTATTCGGTGGCTACACCTTC | CASGLLLWVFGGYTF
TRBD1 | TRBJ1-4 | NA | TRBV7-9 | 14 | TGTGCCAGCAGCTTCGGACAGGGGAGGGAAAAACTGTTTTTT | CASSFGQGREKLFF
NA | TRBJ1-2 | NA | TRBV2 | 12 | TGTGCCAGCAGCCAACGACCGGATGGCTACACCTTC | CASSQRPDGYTF
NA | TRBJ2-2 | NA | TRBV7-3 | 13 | TGTGCCAGCAGCTATATAGGGGCCGGGGAGCTGTTTTTT | CASSYIGAGELFF
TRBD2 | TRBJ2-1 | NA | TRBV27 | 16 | TGTGCCAGCAGCCGGCCGGGACTAGCGGATTACAATGAGCAGTTCTTC | CASSRPGLADYNEQFF
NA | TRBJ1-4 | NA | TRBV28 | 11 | TGTGCCAGCAGTTTTTCTGAAAAACTGTTTTTT | CASSFSEKLFF
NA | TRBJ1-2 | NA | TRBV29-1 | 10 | TGCAGCGTTGGATTAGGTGGCTACACCTTC | CSVGLGGYTF
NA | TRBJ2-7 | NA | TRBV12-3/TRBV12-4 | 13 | TGTGCCAGCAGTTTGAGGCAAACCTACGAGCAGTACTTC | CASSLRQTYEQYF
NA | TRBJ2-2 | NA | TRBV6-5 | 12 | TGTGCCAGCAGGGATTGGACCGGGGAGCTGTTTTTT | CASRDWTGELFF
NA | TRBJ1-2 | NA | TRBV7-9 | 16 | TGTGCCAGCAGCTTAGCGCTAACAGGATTTTTGGATGGCTACACCTTC | CASSLALTGFLDGYTF
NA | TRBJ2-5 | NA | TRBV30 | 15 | TGTGCCTGGAGTCGTCTCGGAGGGCGTGAGGAGACCCAGTACTTC | CAWSRLGGREETQYF
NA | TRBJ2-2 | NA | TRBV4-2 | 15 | TGTGCCAGCAGCCCCCCTAGCACGAACACCGGGGAGCTGTTTTTT | CASSPPSTNTGELFF
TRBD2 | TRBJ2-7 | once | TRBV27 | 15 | TGTGCCAGCAGACCGGGGGGGGGATGGTCGGCGAAGCAGTACTTC | CASRPGGGWSAKQYF
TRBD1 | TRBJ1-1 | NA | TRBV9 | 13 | TGTGCCAGCAGCGTGACAGGGCGGACTGAAGCTTTCTTT | CASSVTGRTEAFF
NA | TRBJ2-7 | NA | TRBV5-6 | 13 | TGTGCCAGCAGCTTAGGGTATAACGGCGAGCAGTACTTC | CASSLGYNGEQYF
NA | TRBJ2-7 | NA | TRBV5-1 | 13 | TGCGCCAGCAGCCGGACCGAGTCCTACGAGCAGTACTTC | CASSRTESYEQYF
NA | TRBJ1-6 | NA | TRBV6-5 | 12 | TGTGCCAGCAGTTACTCCGGGCCACCCCTCCACTTT | CASSYSGPPLHF
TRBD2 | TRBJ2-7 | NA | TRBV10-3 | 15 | TGTGCCACCAGGACTAGCGCATTCCCAAGCTACGAGCAGTACTTC | CATRTSAFPSYEQYF
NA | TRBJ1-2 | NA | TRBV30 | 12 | TGTGCCTGGAGCCCTGCTGGAAGGAGCTACACCTTC | CAWSPAGRSYTF
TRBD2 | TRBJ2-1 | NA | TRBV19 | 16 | TGTGCCAGTAGTTTAGGACTAGCGGGGCCCTACAATGAGCAGTTCTTC | CASSLGLAGPYNEQFF
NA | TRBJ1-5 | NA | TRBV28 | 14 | TGTGCCAGCAGTTTAGGAGGTAGCAATCAGCCCCAGCATTTT | CASSLGGSNQPQHF
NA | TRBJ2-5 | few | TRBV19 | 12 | TGTGCCAGTAGGCAGGCGGGGGAGACCCAGTACTTC | CASRQAGETQYF
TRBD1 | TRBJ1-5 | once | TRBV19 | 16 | TGTGCCACCAGTCGCGGCGGACAGGGGGTCAATCAGCCCCAGCATTTT | CATSRGGQGVNQPQHF